This entry is about one TCR beta chain. The protocol was immunoSEQ multiplex PCR, while the TCRdb copy is restricted to in-frame clones and leaves out a portion. The data hold 350,000 to 400,000 clones, with around 91% observed a single time. The treatment was: about 20 received Ad26.COV2.S at low or high dose, single or two shots; roughly five received placebo; per-sample allocation not given. Each sample was drawn 63 days after the first injection (of vaccine or placebo). The vaccine delivered Wuhan-strain SARS-CoV-2 spike through an Ad26 vector. The data stem from a study of Ad26.COV2.S vaccination and SARS-CoV-2 variants. Sequenced here: peripheral blood, sampled in a trial of Ad26.COV2.S vaccine versus placebo. The TCR comes from a person between 18 and 65 years old who received the Ad26.COV2.S COVID-19 vaccine or a placebo.

CDR3 in DNA: TGCGCCAGCAGCTTGAGCGGGACGTCCTACGAGCAGTACTTC. It is translated as CASSLSGTSYEQYF. The gene calls are TRBV5-1 and TRBJ2-7; 7 bases align to TRBD2. The CDR3 is made up of 14 amino acids. CDR1 SGHRS and CDR2 YFSETQ come from the germline V gene. Losses at the gene ends were 1 base for V and 1 base for J; bases not matched to a gene: 2.